Below are 23 T cell receptor beta chains sequenced from a single sample in a study of cytomegalovirus exposure and HLA in healthy donors. Generated by immunoSEQ multiplex PCR, the TCRdb table keeps only in-frame clones and is missing some. The sample includes over 100,000 clones, around 87% of them seen just once. The sequencing sample was made of PBMCs. The receptor source for this set is a woman in her late teens or twenties in good health and CMV-seropositive.

The gene calls are TRBV28 and TRBJ1-4, with TRBD1 matching 11 bases. The CDR3 totals 19 residues. V trimming: 6 bases; J trimming: 2 bases; junction bases outside the gene matches: 14. The germline V gene has CDR1 MDHEN and CDR2 SYDVKM. CDR3 in amino acids: CASRASTGQGALTNEKLFF. In DNA form, the CDR3 reads TGTGCCAGCAGAGCATCAACTGGACAGGGGGCGCTGACTAATGAAAAACTGTTTTTT. Together with reference TRBV28 and TRBJ1-4, the CDR3 gives the full variable domain: DVKVTQSSRYLVKRTGEKVFLECVQDMDHENMFWYRQDPGLGLRLIYFSYDVKMKEKGDIPEGYSVSREKKERFSLILESASTNQTSMYLCASRASTGQGALTNEKLFFGSGTQLSVL.

This clone came up a few times. The genes are TRBV6-4 and TRBJ2-3, with TRBD2 matching 10 bases. The ends lost 2 bases at V and 3 bases at J; junction bases unmatched: 2. Germline CDR1 and CDR2: MRHNA and SNTAGT. The length of the CDR3 is 15 residues. CDR3 DNA: TGTGCCAGCAGTGACGCTAGCGGGGGAACAGATACGCAGTATTTT. Protein product: CASSDASGGTDTQYF.

This chain uses TRBV6-1 with TRBJ2-7; no clear D. V was clipped by 4 bases and J by 2 bases, with 12 bases between them. This CDR3 has 14 residues. Germline CDR1 reads MNHNS; CDR2 reads SASEGT. CDR3 residues: CASSGKIQTYEQYF. CDR3 nucleotide sequence: TGTGCCAGCAGTGGAAAAATCCAGACCTACGAGCAGTACTTC.

The V call is TRBV6-1, the J call TRBJ1-4; D is possibly TRBD1 (6 bases). Germline V lookup: CDR1 MNHNS, CDR2 SASEGT. V lost 4 bases and J lost 6, with 21 bases in between. The CDR3 sequence is 17 residues long. The CDR3 DNA sequence: TGTGCCAGCAGTGTTCGCCGGGACACCCGAAGGGATGAAAAACTGTTTTTT. Translation: CASSVRRDTRRDEKLFF.

V usage is TRBV7-2 and J usage is TRBJ2-7; D is unclear. CDR3 length: 14 residues. Germline CDR1 is SGHTA and CDR2 is FQGNSA. Trimming pared 5 bases from V and 3 bases from J, leaving 14 bases between. The CDR3 loop is CASSRNNLNYEQYF. In DNA, the CDR3 is TGTGCCAGCAGCCGAAACAACCTCAACTACGAGCAGTACTTC.

The chain is built from TRBV11-2 and TRBJ2-5; 10 bases match TRBD1. The V gene's germline CDR1 is SGHAT and CDR2 FQNNGV. J was trimmed by 5 bases and V by 5 bases; bases with no gene match: 8. The CDR3 contains 15 residues. CDR3 nucleotides: TGTGCCAGCAGCGCAGACAGGGGGCGCGGGGAGACCCAGTACTTC. Translating it yields CASSADRGRGETQYF.

This clone occurred a few times. The chain is built from TRBV5-1 and TRBJ2-7; 7 bases are shared with TRBD1. The germline V gene encodes CDR1 SGHRS and CDR2 YFSETQ. Trimming cost V 7 bases and J 1 base; bases outside gene matches: 5. The CDR3 has 13 amino acids. The CDR3: CASSVGQSYEQYF. As DNA, the CDR3 is TGCGCCAGCTCCGTGGGACAGTCCTACGAGCAGTACTTC.

This clone showed up just once. The chain combines TRBV29-1 with TRBJ1-1; D is uncertain. This CDR3 has 11 residues. V was clipped by 2 bases and J by 7 bases, with 8 bases between them. Germline V CDR1 and CDR2: SQVTM, ANQGSEA. The CDR3 is CSVEQAVEAFF. The CDR3 bases are TGCAGCGTTGAACAGGCCGTTGAAGCTTTCTTT.

This clone was counted a single time. J is TRBJ2-1 and V is TRBV5-4; D is possibly TRBD1 (8 bases). Trimming took 5 bases from V and 4 from J, leaving 22 bases between them. CDR1 and CDR2 (germline): SGHNT, YYREEE (reference sequence). The CDR3 has 17 residues. CDR3 DNA: TGTGCCAGCAGTCGGGGGGCGTGGACAGGGATATACAATGAGCAGTTCTTC. Encoded protein: CASSRGAWTGIYNEQFF.

The count of this clone is one. The chain joins TRBV7-8 to TRBJ1-1; the match to TRBD1 covers 8 bases. V lost 5 bases, J lost 4 bases, and 9 bases stayed unmatched. There are 15 residues in the CDR3. The germline gives CDR1 SGHVS, CDR2 FQNEAQ. CDR3 nucleotides: TGTGCCAGCAGCCTCCGACAGGGGAGGGTCACTGAAGCTTTCTTT. This sequence encodes CASSLRQGRVTEAFF.

The J gene is TRBJ2-3, the V gene TRBV2; TRBD2 matches at 11 bases. Germline CDR1 is SNHLY and CDR2 is FYNNEI. J was trimmed by 2 bases and V by 9 bases; bases with no gene match: 10. The CDR3 extends over 16 amino acids. CDR3 sequence (DNA): TGTGCCAGTAAGATCCTAGCGGGGGGTTCCACAGATACGCAGTATTTT. Translation: CASKILAGGSTDTQYF.

This clone appeared a single time. This sequence joins TRBV6-5 and TRBJ2-4; D perhaps matches TRBD1 (6 bases). CDR1 MNHEY and CDR2 SVGAGI come from the germline V gene. CDR3 length: 12 residues. With 6 bases removed from V and 14 bases from J, the gap between germline ends came to 17 bases. CDR3 sequence: CASRNDGQTEYF. The CDR3 bases are TGTGCCAGCAGAAACGACGGACAGACGGAGTACTTC.

The chain couples TRBV2 to TRBJ2-1; 12 bases fit TRBD2. The V segment lost 5 bases and the J segment 5 bases; nucleotides outside the gene matches: 4. Germline V gene lookup returns CDR1 SNHLY and CDR2 FYNNEI. This CDR3 has 15 amino acids. CDR3 in amino acids: CASSTLAGGNNEQFF. CDR3 DNA sequence: TGTGCCAGCAGTACACTAGCGGGAGGTAACAATGAGCAGTTCTTC.

The CDR3 reads CASRTDGGNTIYF. The CDR3 region has the DNA TGTGCCAGCAGGACAGACGGTGGAAACACCATATATTTT. The J gene is TRBJ1-3, the V gene TRBV28, with D perhaps TRBD1 (5 bases). Trimming took 6 bases from V and 3 from J, leaving 9 bases between them. CDR3 length: 13 residues. CDR1 and CDR2 (germline): MDHEN, SYDVKM.

The chain has TRBV11-3 and TRBJ2-1, with 11 bases fitting TRBD2. Per the germline V gene, CDR1 is SGHNT and CDR2 is YENEEA. With 1 base clipped from V and 3 bases from J, the junction kept 5 bases outside the gene matches. The CDR3 runs to 17 residues. The CDR3 protein is CASSLASGRQIYNEQFF. For the CDR3, the DNA is TGTGCCAGCAGCTTAGCTAGCGGGAGGCAAATCTACAATGAGCAGTTCTTC.

V gene TRBV27 combines with J gene TRBJ2-1; 8 nucleotides agree with TRBD2. CDR1 is MNHEY, CDR2 SMNVEV, per germline (reference sequence). Trimming took 7 bases from V and 0 from J; bases not matched to a gene: 8. The CDR3 totals 16 residues. The CDR3 protein is CASNTLAVSSYNEQFF. The CDR3 nucleotides read TGTGCCAGCAATACACTAGCGGTGAGCTCCTACAATGAGCAGTTCTTC.

V and J are TRBV13 and TRBJ2-7; 7 bases match TRBD2. Trimming cost V 2 bases and J 7 bases; bases outside gene matches: 5. Germline loops: CDR1 PRHDT, CDR2 FYEKMQ (reference sequence). The CDR3 is made up of 13 amino acids. CDR3 amino acids: CASSLLGGEEQYF. The CDR3 DNA follows: TGTGCCAGCAGCTTATTGGGGGGGGAAGAGCAGTACTTC.

This clone has just one count. The chain recombines TRBV6-4 with TRBJ1-2, with D uncertain. Trimming shortened V by 4 bases and J by 11 bases, and 20 bases separated the two germline ends. This CDR3 region has 14 residues. Germline lookup yields CDR1 MRHNA and CDR2 SNTAGT. CDR3 sequence reads: CASSGEQMYERYTF. The CDR3 DNA follows: TGTGCCAGCAGTGGGGAGCAGATGTATGAGAGATACACCTTC.

The chain is built from TRBV15 and TRBJ2-7; D may be TRBD1 (5 bases). Germline V gene lookup returns CDR1 LNHNV and CDR2 YYDKDF (reference sequence). This CDR3 has 15 amino acids. With 5 bases removed from V and 3 bases from J, the gap between germline ends came to 17 bases. The CDR3 loop is CATSLLGQGSYEQYF. CDR3 DNA: TGTGCCACCAGCCTCTTAGGACAAGGTAGCTACGAGCAGTACTTC.

This rearrangement joins TRBV7-2 to TRBJ2-3, with 9 nucleotides matching TRBD2. CDR1 SGHTA and CDR2 FQGNSA come from the germline V gene. The ends lost 4 bases at V and 2 bases at J; junction bases unmatched: 10. The CDR3 contains 17 residues. The CDR3 DNA follows: TGTGCCAGCAGCTCCTCCCCCTTAGCGGGAGTCACAGATACGCAGTATTTT. This gives the protein CASSSSPLAGVTDTQYF.

The chain recombines TRBV2 with TRBJ2-3; 7 positions match TRBD2. From germline, CDR1 is SNHLY and CDR2 FYNNEI. This CDR3 has 14 residues. V lost 8 bases and J lost 2; bases outside the gene matches: 7. The CDR3 region is CASLSGAHTDTQYF. The CDR3 DNA reads as TGTGCCAGCCTGAGCGGGGCTCACACAGATACGCAGTATTTT.

This chain connects TRBV25-1 to TRBJ1-2; D uncertain. The length of the CDR3 is 13 residues. Germline values: CDR1 MGHDK, CDR2 SYGVNS. Trimming removed 6 bases at V and 0 bases at J, with 8 bases between. In nucleotides, the CDR3 is TGTGCCAGCAGCTTGGGCCCTAACTATGGCTACACCTTC. It is translated as CASSLGPNYGYTF.

V usage is TRBV5-1 and J usage is TRBJ1-4, with 7 bases matching TRBD1. Germline lookup yields CDR1 SGHRS and CDR2 YFSETQ. The CDR3 is 15 amino acids. V lost 0 bases, J lost 3 bases, and 2 bases stayed unmatched. This CDR3 reads CASSLGTGPNEKLFF. DNA for the CDR3: TGCGCCAGCAGCTTGGGGACAGGACCTAATGAAAAACTGTTTTTT.